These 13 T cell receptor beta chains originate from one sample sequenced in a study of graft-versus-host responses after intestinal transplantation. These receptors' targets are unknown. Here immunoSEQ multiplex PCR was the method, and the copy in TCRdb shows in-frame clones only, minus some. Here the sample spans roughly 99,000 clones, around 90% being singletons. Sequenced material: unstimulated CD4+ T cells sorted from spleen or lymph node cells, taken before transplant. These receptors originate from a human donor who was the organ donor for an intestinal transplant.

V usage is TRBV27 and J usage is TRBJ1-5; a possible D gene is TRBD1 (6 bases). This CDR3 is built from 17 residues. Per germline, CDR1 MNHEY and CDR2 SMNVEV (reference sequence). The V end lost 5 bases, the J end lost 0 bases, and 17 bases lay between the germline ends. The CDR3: CASSVHRTDFSNQPQHF. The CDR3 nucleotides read TGTGCCAGCAGTGTCCATAGGACAGATTTTAGCAATCAGCCCCAGCATTTT.

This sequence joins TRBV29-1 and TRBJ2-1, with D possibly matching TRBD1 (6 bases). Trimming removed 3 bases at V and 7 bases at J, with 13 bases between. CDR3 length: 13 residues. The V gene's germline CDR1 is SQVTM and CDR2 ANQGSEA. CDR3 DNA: TGCAGCGTTGACGCTGGGGGCCCTAATGAGCAGTTCTTC. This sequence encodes CSVDAGGPNEQFF.

This chain's CDR3 is CASSGLAGDYNEQFF. The CDR3 DNA sequence: TGTGCCAGCAGTGGACTAGCGGGAGACTACAATGAGCAGTTCTTC. V gene TRBV7-2 combines with J gene TRBJ2-1, with 13 bases fitting TRBD2. Germline CDR1 is SGHTA and CDR2 is FQGNSA. There are 15 residues in the CDR3. V lost 6 bases and J lost 3; bases outside the gene matches: 2. The full variable domain, its missing parts supplied by reference TRBV7-2 and TRBJ2-1, is GAGVSQSPSNKVTEKGKDVELRCDPISGHTALYWYRQSLGQGLEFLIYFQGNSAPDKSGLPSDRFSAERTGGSVSTLTIQRTQQEDSAVYLCASSGLAGDYNEQFFGPGTRLTVL.

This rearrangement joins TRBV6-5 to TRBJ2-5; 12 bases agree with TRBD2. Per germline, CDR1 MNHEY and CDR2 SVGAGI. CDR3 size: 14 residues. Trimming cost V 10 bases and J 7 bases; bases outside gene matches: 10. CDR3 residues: CATDTSGRRGTQYF. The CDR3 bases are TGTGCCACCGACACTAGCGGGAGGCGGGGGACCCAGTACTTC.

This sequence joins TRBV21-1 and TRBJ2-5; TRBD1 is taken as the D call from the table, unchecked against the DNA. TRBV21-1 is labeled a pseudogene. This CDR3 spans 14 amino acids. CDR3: CASSNGQQKETQYF. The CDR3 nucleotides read TGTGCCAGCAGCAACGGACAGCAAAAAGAGACCCAGTACTTC.

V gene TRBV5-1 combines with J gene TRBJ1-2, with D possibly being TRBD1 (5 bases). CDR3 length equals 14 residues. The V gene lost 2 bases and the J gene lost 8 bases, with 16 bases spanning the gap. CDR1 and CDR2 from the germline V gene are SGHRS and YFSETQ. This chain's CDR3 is CASSLGSGGEGYTF. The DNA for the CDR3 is TGCGCCAGCAGCTTAGGTTCCGGAGGGGAGGGCTACACCTTC.

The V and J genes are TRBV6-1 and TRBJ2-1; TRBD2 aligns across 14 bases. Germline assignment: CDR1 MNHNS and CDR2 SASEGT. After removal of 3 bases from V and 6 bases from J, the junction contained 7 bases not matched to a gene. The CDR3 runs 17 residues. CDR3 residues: CASSDLKGLAGVNEQFF. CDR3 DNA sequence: TGTGCCAGCAGTGACTTAAAGGGACTAGCGGGAGTCAATGAGCAGTTCTTC.

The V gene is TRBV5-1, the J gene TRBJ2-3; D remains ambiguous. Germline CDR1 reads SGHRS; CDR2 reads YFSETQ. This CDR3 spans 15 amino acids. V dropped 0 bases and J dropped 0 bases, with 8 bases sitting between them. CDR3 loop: CASSLGYPSTDTQYF. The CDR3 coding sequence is TGCGCCAGCAGCTTGGGCTACCCCAGCACAGATACGCAGTATTTT.

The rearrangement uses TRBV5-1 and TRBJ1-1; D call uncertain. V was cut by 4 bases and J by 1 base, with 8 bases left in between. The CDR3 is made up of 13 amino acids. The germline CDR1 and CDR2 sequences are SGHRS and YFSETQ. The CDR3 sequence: CASSVRQNTEAFF. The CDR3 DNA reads TGCGCCAGCAGCGTAAGACAGAACACTGAAGCTTTCTTT.

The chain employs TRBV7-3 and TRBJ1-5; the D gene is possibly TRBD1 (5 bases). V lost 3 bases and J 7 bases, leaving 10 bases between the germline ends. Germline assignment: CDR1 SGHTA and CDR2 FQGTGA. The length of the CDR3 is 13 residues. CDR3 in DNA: TGTGCCAGCAGCTTCCAGGGAGGGCAGCCCCAGCATTTT. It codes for CASSFQGGQPQHF.

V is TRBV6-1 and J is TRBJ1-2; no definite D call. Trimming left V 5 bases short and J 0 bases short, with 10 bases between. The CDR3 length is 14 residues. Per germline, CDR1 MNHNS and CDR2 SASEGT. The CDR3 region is CASSSAGPNYGYTF. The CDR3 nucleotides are TGTGCCAGCAGTTCCGCCGGGCCTAACTATGGCTACACCTTC.

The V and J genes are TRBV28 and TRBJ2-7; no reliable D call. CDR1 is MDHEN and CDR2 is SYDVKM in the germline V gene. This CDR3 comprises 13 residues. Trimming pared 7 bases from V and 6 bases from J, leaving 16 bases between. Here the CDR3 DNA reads TGTGCCAGCACCCCCCTAACGCCTCCCGAGCAGTACTTC. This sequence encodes CASTPLTPPEQYF.

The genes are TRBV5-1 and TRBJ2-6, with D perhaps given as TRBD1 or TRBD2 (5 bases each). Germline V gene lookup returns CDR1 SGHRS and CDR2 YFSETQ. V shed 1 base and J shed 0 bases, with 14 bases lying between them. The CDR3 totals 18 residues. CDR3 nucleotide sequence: TGCGCCAGCAGCTTGAGAACAGGACTCAGCTCTGGGGCCAACGTCCTGACTTTC. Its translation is CASSLRTGLSSGANVLTF.